This entry concerns a single T cell receptor beta chain. The sample belongs to a study of blood T cell repertoires in COVID-19. At the level of the study: The United States, Italy and Spain provided the acute and convalescent COVID-19 samples. From T cells, B-cell-depleted T cells, or PBMCs came the material, which was cDNA or gDNA.

The CDR3 runs 12 residues. The V gene lost 1 base and the J gene lost 10 bases, with 10 bases spanning the gap. Germline CDR1 reads MNHEY; CDR2 reads SMNVEV (reference sequence). Authors' processing steps: Reference gene primer amplification in the assay estimated nucleated cell counts. Generated by immunoSEQ multiplex PCR, the TCRdb table keeps only in-frame clones and is missing some. That table is the source of V, J and clone size, and D and trimming were worked out from the DNA. In the table there are about 190,000 clones, roughly 90% of which are singletons. The material sequenced was peripheral blood. The chain uses TRBV27 and TRBJ1-2; D is unresolved. The origin of this receptor is a man aged 45-60 years with acute or convalescent COVID-19. CDR3 protein: CASSLLGVDYTF. The CDR3 DNA is TGTGCCAGCAGTTTATTGGGAGTCGACTACACCTTC.